The 14 T cell receptor beta chains presented below share a single source sample, sequenced in a study of T-cell reconstitution after alpha-beta-depleted transplantation in children. Unique molecular identifiers were built into the TCRbeta library. TCRdb passed the PCR reads through MiXCR, listing each CDR3 protein once. Of around 410,000 distinct CDR3 sequences in the sample, approximately 10% are singletons; the top ten hold over 4.5%. The starting material was PBMCs from the stem cell graft donor, obtained from the stem cell graft. The receptors were gathered from a human donor who donated a stem cell graft to a child with acute myeloid leukemia.

The table lists this clonotype with a few counts. The chain employs TRBV29-1 and TRBJ2-7; 7 nucleotides match TRBD2. The length of the CDR3 is 13 residues. J was trimmed by 1 base and V by 4 bases; bases with no gene match: 4. Germline CDR1 reads SQVTM; CDR2 reads ANQGSEA. The CDR3 loop reads CSVVAGGSYEQYF. The CDR3 DNA sequence: TGCAGCGTTGTAGCGGGCGGATCCTACGAGCAGTACTTC.

This clonotype was counted a few times. The chain recombines TRBV20-1 with TRBJ2-5; D might be TRBD1 or TRBD2, each matching 5 bases. The V end lost 0 bases, the J end lost 5 bases, and 16 bases lay between the germline ends. This CDR3 is 15 amino acids long. Germline values: CDR1 DFQATT, CDR2 SNEGSKA (reference sequence). The CDR3 bases are TGCAGTGCTAGAGATCGGAGGACATTTCGGGAGACCCAGTACTTC. Translated, it gives CSARDRRTFRETQYF.

This clonotype was counted only a few times. The chain combines TRBV5-6 with TRBJ2-7; D is undetermined. Trimming removed 3 bases from V and 3 bases from J, with 7 bases in between. The CDR3 length is 12 residues. The V gene's germline CDR1 is SGHDT and CDR2 YYEEEE. CDR3 region: CASSSRIYEQYF. CDR3 nucleotide sequence: TGTGCCAGCAGCTCACGTATCTACGAGCAGTACTTC.

V gene TRBV14 combines with J gene TRBJ2-1, with a possible D match to TRBD1 (6 bases). This CDR3 is 14 amino acids long. Germline CDR1 reads SGHDN; CDR2 reads FVKESK. With 4 bases removed from V and 4 bases from J, the gap between germline ends came to 11 bases. The CDR3 here is CASSLLTGYNEQFF. As DNA, the CDR3 is TGTGCCAGCAGCCTCCTGACAGGATACAATGAGCAGTTCTTC.

The chain recombines TRBV4-2 with TRBJ1-5; TRBD1 is a possible D gene (6 bases). The length of the CDR3 is 15 residues. The V gene's germline CDR1 is LGHNA and CDR2 YNFKEQ. Between the trimmed V and J ends, which lost 4 bases and 6 bases, there was a span of 16 bases. Here the CDR3 DNA reads TGTGCCAGCAGCCGAACCACGGACAGTTCTCAGCCCCAGCATTTT. Translated, it gives CASSRTTDSSQPQHF.

V gene TRBV12-3 or TRBV12-4 combines with J gene TRBJ2-2, with TRBD2 matching 7 bases. This CDR3 spans 13 amino acids. The junction had 2 bases not matched to a gene; V was cut back by 6 bases and J by 4 bases. CDR3 DNA sequence: TGTGCCAGCAGGGGGGGGGTCACCGGGGAGCTGTTTTTT. Residues: CASRGGVTGELFF.

This clonotype was seen only a few times. The V call is TRBV24-1, the J call TRBJ2-5, with 7 bases that match TRBD1. The CDR3 sequence is 11 residues long. Germline-derived CDR1 and CDR2 are KGHDR and SFDVKD. The V segment lost 9 bases and the J segment 3 bases; nucleotides outside the gene matches: 0. The CDR3 here is CATGTEETQYF. DNA of the CDR3: TGTGCCACCGGGACAGAAGAGACCCAGTACTTC.

This clonotype turned up a few times. The gene calls are TRBV20-1 and TRBJ1-5; TRBD1 agrees at 8 bases. The germline CDR1 and CDR2 sequences are DFQATT and SNEGSKA (reference sequence). With 4 bases clipped from V and 3 bases from J, the junction kept 2 bases outside the gene matches. The CDR3 is 13 residues long. DNA for the CDR3: TGCAGTGCTATGGGACAGGTCAATCAGCCCCAGCATTTT. Protein product: CSAMGQVNQPQHF.

This clonotype appeared a few times. The chain joins TRBV20-1 to TRBJ2-5, with D unresolved. The V gene's germline CDR1 is DFQATT and CDR2 SNEGSKA (reference sequence). The CDR3 spans 13 residues. With 1 base removed from V and 1 base from J, the gap between germline ends came to 7 bases. The CDR3 DNA is TGCAGTGCTAGAGCAGAATTCCAAGAGACCCAGTACTTC. Amino acids: CSARAEFQETQYF.

This clonotype was seen a handful of times. The chain is built from TRBV5-6 and TRBJ2-2; perhaps TRBD1 as D (5 bases). This CDR3 is 15 amino acids long. Germline V CDR1 and CDR2: SGHDT, YYEEEE. V was shortened by 1 base and J by 5 bases, with 12 bases between the two germline ends. CDR3 sequence: CASSLQGLGTGELFF. In nucleotides, the CDR3 is TGTGCCAGCAGCTTGCAGGGCTTGGGAACCGGGGAGCTGTTTTTT.

This clonotype was observed at least ten times. The chain has TRBV7-6 and TRBJ1-6, with D tentatively TRBD1 (6 bases). CDR1 is SGHVS and CDR2 is FNYEAQ in the germline V gene. CDR3 length: 16 amino acids. V was trimmed by 1 base and J by 5 bases, leaving 12 bases between them. The CDR3 DNA sequence: TGTGCCAGCAGCTTAGAGGCAGGGGCTAATAATTCACCCCTCCACTTT. This translates into CASSLEAGANNSPLHF.

The chain joins TRBV10-3 to TRBJ1-1; TRBD1 matches 8 bases. Unmatched junction bases numbered 12, after V lost 6 bases and J lost 0 bases. CDR1 is ENHRY and CDR2 is SYGVKD in the germline V gene. This CDR3 spans 17 amino acids. The chain's CDR3 is CAISPGTGNGMNTEAFF. CDR3 sequence (DNA): TGTGCCATCAGCCCCGGGACAGGCAACGGCATGAACACTGAAGCTTTCTTT.

The chain recombines TRBV12-3 or TRBV12-4 with TRBJ2-2; 10 bases line up with TRBD2. The V segment lost 7 bases and the J segment 3 bases; nucleotides outside the gene matches: 5. This CDR3 has 15 residues. The CDR3 DNA reads TGTGCCAGCACCTCTAGCGGGGGCCACACCGGGGAGCTGTTTTTT. Translating gives CASTSSGGHTGELFF.

This clonotype showed up just a few times. The rearrangement uses TRBV5-1 and TRBJ1-1; D may be TRBD1 (5 bases). The length of the CDR3 is 15 residues. Trimming took 4 bases from V and 0 from J, leaving 13 bases between them. Germline V gene data show CDR1 as SGHRS and CDR2 as YFSETQ. CDR3 nucleotides: TGCGCCAGCAGCCACTTCGGGGGAATGAACACTGAAGCTTTCTTT. Residues: CASSHFGGMNTEAFF. Full variable domain (remainder filled in from reference TRBV5-1 and TRBJ1-1): KAGVTQTPRYLIKTRGQQVTLSCSPISGHRSVSWYQQTPGQGLQFLFEYFSETQRNKGNFPGRFSGRQFSNSRSEMNVSTLELGDSALYLCASSHFGGMNTEAFFGQGTRLTVV.